This T cell receptor (beta chain) was sequenced during a study of shared clonotypes between healthy human individuals. This clone appeared a few times. Antigen unknown. Additional DNA sequences in this sample encode the identical CDR3. The V end was cut by 1 base, the J end by 6 bases, with 4 bases between. CDR3 length: 12 amino acids. From germline, CDR1 is MGHRA and CDR2 YSYEKL. An assay was performed, and its level was deep. The assay was immunoSEQ multiplex PCR, and TCRdb's table has in-frame clones only and misses some. This table holds more than 850,000 clones, around 82% found once. General study findings and limits: Generation of non-shared clonotypes was less probable than generation of clonotypes shared by all four donors.

Adult Caucasians living in Nashville, Tennessee made up all of the donors. This TCR was sampled from a man aged 18 to 29 in good health. Some clones in this sample may be carry-over from other donors' samples. This chain links TRBV4-1 with TRBJ2-1; D gene uncertain. What was sequenced was memory CD4+ T cells from PBMCs. Subset: CD45RA-negative fraction. The CDR3 sequence: CASSQVGNEQFF. The CDR3 nucleotides are TGCGCCAGCAGCCAAGTCGGCAATGAGCAGTTCTTC.